This TCR beta chain is drawn from a study of T cell changes during pregnancy in multiple sclerosis. The germline gives CDR1 MNHEY, CDR2 SMNVEV (reference sequence). The CDR3 sequence is 19 residues long. J was trimmed by 1 base and V by 5 bases; bases with no gene match: 15. Data came from immunoSEQ multiplex PCR; TCRdb stores just in-frame clones and leaves some out. Of some 40,000 clones listed, about 90% are singletons. This specimen was CD4+ T cells from peripheral blood mononuclear cells, taken in the third trimester of pregnancy. The gene calls are TRBV27 and TRBJ1-1; 11 nucleotides line up with TRBD1. The TCR sequence derives from a female donor in good health, enrolled as a control in a pregnancy study. Written as DNA, the CDR3 is TGTGCCAGCAGTGTCGATCCCCGGACAGGGGGCGGACCGAACACTGAAGCTTTCTTT. Translating gives CASSVDPRTGGGPNTEAFF.